Detailed here is one T cell receptor (beta chain). Per the original methods: Amplified reference gene primers provided the basis for estimating nucleated cell counts. Assay used: immunoSEQ multiplex PCR; TCRdb lists only in-frame clones, some missing. That table gives V, J and clone size, and the DNA gave D and trimming. The sample lists over 100,000 clones, approximately 87% occurring once. The data are from a study of blood T cell repertoires in COVID-19. About the study: The United States, Italy and Spain provided the acute and convalescent COVID-19 samples.

The germline V gene has CDR1 PRHDT and CDR2 FYEKMQ (reference sequence). V lost 1 base, J lost 6 bases, and 18 bases stayed unmatched. CDR3 size: 19 residues. This TCR was sampled from a man aged 45-65 years with active COVID-19. The rearrangement uses TRBV13 and TRBJ2-1; 7 positions match TRBD2. Sequenced: peripheral blood. The CDR3 DNA reads as TGTGCCAGCAGCTTAGTAGTCAGTAGCCCGGGACTACCCTTCAATGAGCAGTTCTTC. As protein: CASSLVVSSPGLPFNEQFF.